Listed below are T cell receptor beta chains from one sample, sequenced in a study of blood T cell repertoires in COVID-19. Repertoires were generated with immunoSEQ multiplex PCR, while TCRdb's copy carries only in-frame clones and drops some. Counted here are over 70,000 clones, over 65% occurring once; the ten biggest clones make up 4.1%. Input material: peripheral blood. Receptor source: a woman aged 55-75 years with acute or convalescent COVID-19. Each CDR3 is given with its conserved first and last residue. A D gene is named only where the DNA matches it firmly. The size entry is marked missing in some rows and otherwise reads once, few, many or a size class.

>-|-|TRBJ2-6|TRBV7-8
TGTGCCAGCAGCCACCGCAGGGTCTCTGGGGCCAACGTCCTGACTTTC
CASSHRRVSGANVLTF
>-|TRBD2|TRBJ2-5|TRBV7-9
TGTGCCAGCAGCTTAGGGAGCGGGGCGGAAGAGACCCAGTACTTC
CASSLGSGAEETQYF
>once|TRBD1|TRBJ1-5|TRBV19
TGTGCCAGTAGTGAGGGGGCACCTTCATCATATAGCAATCAGCCCCAGCATTTT
CASSEGAPSSYSNQPQHF
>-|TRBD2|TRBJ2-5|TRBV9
TGTGCCAGCAGCGTAGCGGGCGGAGCGGGGGGCCAAGAGACCCAGTACTTC
CASSVAGGAGGQETQYF
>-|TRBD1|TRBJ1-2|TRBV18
TGTGCCAGCTCGCAGACCCTGAACAGGGGGAAAGATGGCTACACCTTC
CASSQTLNRGKDGYTF
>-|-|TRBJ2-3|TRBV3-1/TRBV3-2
TGTGCCAGCAGCCTTAGTGTGGATACGCAGTATTTT
CASSLSVDTQYF
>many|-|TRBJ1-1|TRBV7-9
TGTGCCATACGAGGGAAAAAGGCTGAAGCTTTCTTT
CAIRGKKAEAFF
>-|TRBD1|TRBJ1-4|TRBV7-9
TGTGCCAGCAGCCAGGGACAGGGTAATGAAAAACTGTTTTTT
CASSQGQGNEKLFF
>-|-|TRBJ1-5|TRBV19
TGTGCCAGTAGTGAGAGTGGGGGGATGAATCAGCCCCAGCATTTT
CASSESGGMNQPQHF
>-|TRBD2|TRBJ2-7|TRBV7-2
TGTGCCAGCAGCTTAGACGCGGGGGGGCACTACGAGCAGTACTTC
CASSLDAGGHYEQYF
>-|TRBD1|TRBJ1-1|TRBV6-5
TGTGCCAGCAGGAGACAGGGATTAGACACTGAAGCTTTCTTT
CASRRQGLDTEAFF
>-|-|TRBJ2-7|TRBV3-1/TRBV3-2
TGTGCCAGCAGCCAACTTCAGGGGCGCGGGGAGCAGTACTTC
CASSQLQGRGEQYF
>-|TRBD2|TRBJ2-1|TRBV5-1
TGCGCCAGCAGCTCGGAACTGAGCGGGGCTCGGGGTGAGCAGTTCTTC
CASSSELSGARGEQFF
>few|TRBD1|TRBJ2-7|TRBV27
TGTGCCAGCGCCTCCCGCGGATCCCGGACAGGGTGGTACGAGCAGTACTTC
CASASRGSRTGWYEQYF
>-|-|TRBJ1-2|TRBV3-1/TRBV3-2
TGTGCCAGCAGCCAAGATCTGGGGACTAGCTATGGCTACACCTTC
CASSQDLGTSYGYTF
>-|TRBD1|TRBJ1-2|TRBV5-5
TGTGCCAGCAGCTTGGGCCAATTGGGGTACCGGGACAGCTATGGCTACACCTTC
CASSLGQLGYRDSYGYTF
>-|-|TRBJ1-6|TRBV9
TGTGCCAGCAGCGTAGATATCGAGGATTCACCCCTCCACTTT
CASSVDIEDSPLHF
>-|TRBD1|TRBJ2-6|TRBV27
TGTGCCAGCAGCCACAGGGGGTACGGGGCCAACGTCCTGACTTTC
CASSHRGYGANVLTF
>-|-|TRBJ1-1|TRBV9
TGTGCCAGCAGCGCCGGACATCGTAACACTGAAGCTTTCTTT
CASSAGHRNTEAFF
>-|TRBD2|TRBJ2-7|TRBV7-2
TGTGCCAGCAGCGAAGCGGGGGACCTACCCTACGAGCAGTACTTC
CASSEAGDLPYEQYF
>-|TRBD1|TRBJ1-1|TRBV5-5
TGTGCCAGCAGCTATCTACAGGGGGCATACACTGAAGCTTTCTTT
CASSYLQGAYTEAFF
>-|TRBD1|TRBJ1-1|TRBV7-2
TGTGCCAGCAGCGCACGGACAGGGGTTACTGAAGCTTTCTTT
CASSARTGVTEAFF
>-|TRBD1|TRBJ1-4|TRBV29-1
TGCAGCGTTGCCTCCGGGACAGCTAATGAAAAACTGTTTTTT
CSVASGTANEKLFF
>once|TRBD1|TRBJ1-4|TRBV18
TGTGCCAGCTCACCCGGGACAGGCGACTATGAAAAACTGTTTTTT
CASSPGTGDYEKLFF
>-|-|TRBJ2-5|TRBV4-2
TGTGCCAGCAGCCAAGATGGCCACGTCCGAGAGACCCAGTACTTC
CASSQDGHVRETQYF
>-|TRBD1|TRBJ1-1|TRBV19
TGTGCCAGTAGTTACAGGGGGTTAAATGAAGCTTTCTTT
CASSYRGLNEAFF
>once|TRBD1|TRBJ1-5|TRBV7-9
TGTGCCAGCAATCCCCTGACAGGGAATCAGCCCCAGCATTTT
CASNPLTGNQPQHF
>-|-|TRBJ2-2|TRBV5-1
TGCGCCAGCAGCTTCGGAGGAGGGGAGACCGGGGAGCTGTTTTTT
CASSFGGGETGELFF
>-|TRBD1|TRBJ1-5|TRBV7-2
TGTGCCAGCAGCTTAGGGGGACAGGGGGCCAATCAGCCCCAGCATTTT
CASSLGGQGANQPQHF
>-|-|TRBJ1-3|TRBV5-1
TGCGCCAGCAGCTTGGACACCTCTGGAAACACCATATATTTT
CASSLDTSGNTIYF
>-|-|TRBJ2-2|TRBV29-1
TGCAGCGTTGATTCCCCCGGAGCGAACACCGGGGAGCTGTTTTTT
CSVDSPGANTGELFF
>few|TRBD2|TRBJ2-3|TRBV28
TGTGCCAGCAGCCAACGAAAACTAGCGGGAGGCACAGATACGCAGTATTTT
CASSQRKLAGGTDTQYF
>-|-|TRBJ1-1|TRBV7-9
TGTGCCGGAAAGACAGATCGGGCTGAAGCTTTCTTT
CAGKTDRAEAFF
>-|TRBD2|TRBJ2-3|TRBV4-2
TGTGCCAGCAGCCAAGGGGCGGAACTAGCGGGACTCACAGATACGCAGTATTTT
CASSQGAELAGLTDTQYF
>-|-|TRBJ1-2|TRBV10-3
TGTGCCATCAGTGCCTTGGTGTCGGTGTATGGCTACACCTTC
CAISALVSVYGYTF
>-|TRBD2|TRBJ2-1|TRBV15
TGTGCCACCAGCAGAGATACTAGCGGCACCCACAGACCTTCCTACAATGAGCAGTTCTTC
CATSRDTSGTHRPSYNEQFF
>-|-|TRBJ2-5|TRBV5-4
TGTGCCAGCAGCTTCGGTTCAGGGGATGGGACCCAGTACTTC
CASSFGSGDGTQYF
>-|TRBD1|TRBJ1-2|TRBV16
TGTGCCAGCAGCCAATCGGAGGCAGGGGGAAACACCTTC
CASSQSEAGGNTF
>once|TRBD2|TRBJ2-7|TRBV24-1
TGTGCCACTATGGGGGGGGAGACCTCCTACGAGCAGTACTTC
CATMGGETSYEQYF
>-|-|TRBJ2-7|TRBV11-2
TGTGCCAGCAGCTTACCCTGGCTCTCGGAGCAGTACTTC
CASSLPWLSEQYF
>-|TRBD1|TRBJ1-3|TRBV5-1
TGCGCCAGCAGTCCCGGGACAGGTTTATATCAGGGAAACACCATATATTTT
CASSPGTGLYQGNTIYF
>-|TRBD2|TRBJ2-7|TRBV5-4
TGTGCCAGCAGCTTCCCACGGTCCGGACTAGTTAACGAGCAGTACTTC
CASSFPRSGLVNEQYF
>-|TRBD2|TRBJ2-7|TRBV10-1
TGCGCCAGCAGACCTACTAGCGGGAACCGCTACGAGCAGTACTTC
CASRPTSGNRYEQYF
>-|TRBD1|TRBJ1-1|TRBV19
TGTGCCAGTAGTCTAGGGACAGGTGAGAACACTGAAGCTTTCTTT
CASSLGTGENTEAFF
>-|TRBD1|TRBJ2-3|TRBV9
TGTGCCAGCAGCGTAGGACAGGGGGCTATAGGCACAGATACGCAGTATTTT
CASSVGQGAIGTDTQYF
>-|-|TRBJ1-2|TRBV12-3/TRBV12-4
TGTGCCAGCAGTTTGGCCTCCATACGTCCCTACACCTTC
CASSLASIRPYTF
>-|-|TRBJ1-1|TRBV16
TGTGCCAGCAGCCAACTGACAGTGAACTCTGAAGCTTTCTTT
CASSQLTVNSEAFF
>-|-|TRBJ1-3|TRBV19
TGTGCCAGTAGTCCGGGACTGAGCTCTGGAAACACCATATATTTT
CASSPGLSSGNTIYF
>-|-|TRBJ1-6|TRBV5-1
TGCGCCAGCAGCTTGGAAGGAGATTCACCCCTCCACTTT
CASSLEGDSPLHF
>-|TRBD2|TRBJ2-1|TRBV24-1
TGTGCCACCAGTGGGACTAGCGGGAGTGTCGATGAGCAGTTCTTC
CATSGTSGSVDEQFF
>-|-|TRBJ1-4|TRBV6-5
TGTGCCAGCAGCCGTAAAACAGCAACTAATGAAAAACTGTTTTTT
CASSRKTATNEKLFF
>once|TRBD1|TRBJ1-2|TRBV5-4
TGTGCCAGCAGCTACAGGGGTCCCTATGGCTACACCTTC
CASSYRGPYGYTF
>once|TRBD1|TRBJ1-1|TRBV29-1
TGCAGCGGAGACAGGGGAAACACTGAAGCTTTCTTT
CSGDRGNTEAFF
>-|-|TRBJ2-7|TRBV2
TGTGCCAGCAGACAGGAGTACGAGCAGTACTTC
CASRQEYEQYF